These 18 T cell receptor beta chains share one sample of origin, sequenced in a study of cytomegalovirus exposure and HLA in healthy donors. Amplification used 60 Vbeta primers and 13 Jbeta primers. Only in-frame clones appear in the TCRdb table, and some are missing; sequencing was by immunoSEQ multiplex PCR. The data show 100,000 to 150,000 clones, roughly 80% seen once. The sequencing input was PBMCs. All receptors come from a man between 18 and 29 years old in good health and CMV-seropositive.

V gene TRBV4-3 combines with J gene TRBJ2-3; tentatively, D is TRBD2 (5 bases). The CDR3 runs to 13 residues. V was trimmed by 0 bases and J by 7 bases, leaving 8 bases between them. The V gene's germline CDR1 is LGHNA and CDR2 YSLEER. The CDR3 DNA follows: TGCGCCAGCAGCCAAGATGAGGGAAATACGCAGTATTTT. The encoded protein is CASSQDEGNTQYF.

V usage is TRBV6-6 and J usage is TRBJ1-1, with 9 nucleotides matching TRBD1. With V trimmed by 7 bases and J by 4 bases, 13 bases remained unmatched. Germline CDR1 reads MNHNY; CDR2 reads SVGAGI (reference sequence). The CDR3 is 16 amino acids. The CDR3 spells CASTLNPGQGSTEAFF. The DNA of the CDR3 is TGTGCCAGCACCCTGAACCCGGGACAGGGTTCCACTGAAGCTTTCTTT.

This clone appeared many times. This chain joins TRBV2 and TRBJ2-5, with 9 bases aligning to TRBD1. The germline CDR1 and CDR2 sequences are SNHLY and FYNNEI. V trimming: 8 bases; J trimming: 4 bases; junction bases outside the gene matches: 5. The CDR3 has 13 amino acids. Written as DNA, the CDR3 is TGTGCCAGCCGGGACAGGGTTTTAGAGACCCAGTACTTC. It yields the protein CASRDRVLETQYF.

V usage is TRBV5-1 and J usage is TRBJ2-1; 7 bases align to TRBD2. The V segment lost 2 bases and the J segment 5 bases; nucleotides outside the gene matches: 16. The CDR3 covers 18 residues. The V gene's germline CDR1 is SGHRS and CDR2 YFSETQ. The CDR3 protein is CASSFAPGAGVLHNEQFF. CDR3 coding DNA: TGCGCCAGCAGCTTTGCGCCAGGTGCGGGGGTTTTACACAATGAGCAGTTCTTC. Full variable domain (outside the CDR3, taken from reference TRBV5-1 and TRBJ2-1): KAGVTQTPRYLIKTRGQQVTLSCSPISGHRSVSWYQQTPGQGLQFLFEYFSETQRNKGNFPGRFSGRQFSNSRSEMNVSTLELGDSALYLCASSFAPGAGVLHNEQFFGPGTRLTVL.

About this clone: Additional DNA sequences in this sample encode the identical CDR3. The V call is TRBV19, the J call TRBJ1-1, with D possibly matching TRBD1 (5 bases). The CDR3 has 14 amino acids. The germline CDR1 and CDR2 sequences are LNHDA and SQIVND (reference sequence). V lost 3 bases to trimming and J lost 4 bases, with 12 bases between them. CDR3 bases: TGTGCCAGTAGTATCGCTGGGGCAGGCACTGAAGCTTTCTTT. Protein product: CASSIAGAGTEAFF.

The V call is TRBV2, the J call TRBJ2-1, with 14 bases fitting TRBD2. Germline V gene sequence: CDR1 SNHLY, CDR2 FYNNEI. The CDR3 length is 17 residues. The J segment lost 0 bases and the V segment lost 10 bases, leaving 8 bases of the junction unmatched. DNA for the CDR3: TGTGCCATGCCGGGACTAGCGGGAGCCAGCTCCTACAATGAGCAGTTCTTC. Encoded protein: CAMPGLAGASSYNEQFF. Full variable domain (remainder filled in from reference TRBV2 and TRBJ2-1): EPEVTQTPSHQVTQMGQEVILRCVPISNHLYFYWYRQILGQKVEFLVSFYNNEISEKSEIFDDQFSVERPDGSNFTLKIRSTKLEDSAMYFCAMPGLAGASSYNEQFFGPGTRLTVL.

The chain joins TRBV10-3 to TRBJ1-1, with a weak D call TRBD1 (6 bases). The CDR3 length is 15 residues. V shed 3 bases and J shed 0 bases, with 11 bases lying between them. Germline V gene sequence: CDR1 ENHRY, CDR2 SYGVKD. The CDR3 DNA sequence: TGTGCCATCAGTGAATACAGGGAGATGAACACTGAAGCTTTCTTT. Translating it yields CAISEYREMNTEAFF.

This clone was recorded once. This chain uses TRBV20-1 with TRBJ2-7, with D unclear. The germline gives CDR1 DFQATT, CDR2 SNEGSKA (reference sequence). The CDR3 covers 11 residues. The germline V and J ends were trimmed by 3 bases and 3 bases, with 6 bases remaining between them. CDR3: CSASSGYEQYF. CDR3 DNA: TGCAGTGCTAGTTCCGGCTACGAGCAGTACTTC.

V and J are TRBV30 and TRBJ2-1, with D uncertain. With 3 bases removed from V and 0 bases from J, the gap between germline ends came to 3 bases. The CDR3 is made up of 12 amino acids. The germline V gene has CDR1 GTSNPN and CDR2 SVGIG (reference sequence). This CDR3 reads CAWSNSYNEQFF. For the CDR3, the DNA is TGTGCCTGGAGCAACTCCTACAATGAGCAGTTCTTC.

V is TRBV5-4 and J is TRBJ2-7; D not certain. V was clipped by 0 bases and J by 6 bases, with 10 bases between them. Germline V gene lookup returns CDR1 SGHNT and CDR2 YYREEE (reference sequence). The length of the CDR3 is 13 residues. CDR3: CASSLAREREQYF. As DNA, the CDR3 is TGTGCCAGCAGCTTGGCCCGTGAGCGCGAGCAGTACTTC.

A word on this clone: This specimen includes other DNA sequences encoding the same CDR3. V usage is TRBV7-9 and J usage is TRBJ1-3; TRBD1 matches at 7 bases. The CDR3 length is 15 residues. V was pared by 2 bases and J by 2 bases, with 3 bases of the junction left unmatched. Per germline, CDR1 SEHNR and CDR2 FQNEAQ (reference sequence). CDR3 loop: CASSLTGTAGNTIYF. The DNA of the CDR3 is TGTGCCAGCAGCTTAACAGGGACAGCTGGAAACACCATATATTTT.

The chain is built from TRBV7-6 and TRBJ2-3, with D possibly TRBD2 on 6 matching bases. Germline assignment: CDR1 SGHVS and CDR2 FNYEAQ. This CDR3 region has 15 residues. The V and J ends lost 1 base and 5 bases respectively, with 13 bases between them. CDR3: CASSLGGRGIDTQYF. The CDR3, as DNA: TGTGCCAGCAGCTTAGGGGGACGCGGGATAGATACGCAGTATTTT. The variable domain in full, completed from reference TRBV7-6 and TRBJ2-3, reads GAGVSQSPRYKVTKRGQDVALRCDPISGHVSLYWYRQALGQGPEFLTYFNYEAQQDKSGLPNDRFSAERPEGSISTLTIQRTEQRDSAMYRCASSLGGRGIDTQYFGPGTRLTVL.

This clone was picked up a small number of times. The rearrangement links TRBV9 to TRBJ2-3; D is possibly TRBD1 (5 bases). Trimming left V 2 bases short and J 6 bases short, with 13 bases between. Germline-derived CDR1 and CDR2 are SGDLS and YYNGEE. This CDR3 has 14 residues. This CDR3 reads CASSVAGSGDTQYF. The DNA for the CDR3 is TGTGCCAGCAGCGTGGCAGGGTCCGGGGATACGCAGTATTTT.

The chain employs TRBV4-1 and TRBJ2-1; 9 nucleotides agree with TRBD2. The germline V gene has CDR1 MGHRA and CDR2 YSYEKL. CDR3 length: 17 residues. J lost 4 bases, V lost 0 bases, and 7 bases had no gene match. This CDR3 is CASSQDTGGGGYNEQFF. In DNA, the CDR3 is TGCGCCAGCAGCCAAGATACTGGCGGGGGGGGTTACAATGAGCAGTTCTTC.

This rearrangement joins TRBV5-1 to TRBJ2-1; 13 bases agree with TRBD2. From germline, CDR1 is SGHRS and CDR2 YFSETQ. V trimming: 4 bases; J trimming: 1 base; junction bases outside the gene matches: 5. This CDR3 has 17 amino acids. Here the CDR3 reads CASSPRLAGGSYNEQFF. Here the CDR3 DNA reads TGCGCCAGCAGCCCCAGACTAGCGGGGGGTTCCTACAATGAGCAGTTCTTC.

This rearrangement joins TRBV10-2 to TRBJ2-3; 8 bases line up with TRBD2. Germline values: CDR1 WSHSY, CDR2 SAAADI. V dropped 7 bases and J dropped 4; count of bases not matched to a gene: 4. CDR3 length: 13 residues. CDR3 nucleotide sequence: TGCGCCAGCACATTCGGGGGGGCAGATACGCAGTATTTT. Amino acid sequence: CASTFGGADTQYF.

CDR3 sequence reads: CASNPGGIADQPQHF. The CDR3 coding sequence is TGTGCCAGCAACCCAGGGGGAATCGCAGACCAGCCCCAGCATTTT. J is TRBJ1-5 and V is TRBV6-5; 7 nucleotides line up with TRBD1. The CDR3 is 15 residues long. The germline V gene encodes CDR1 MNHEY and CDR2 SVGAGI. The trim removed 7 bases at V and 7 bases at J, leaving 13 bases unmatched.

The chain is built from TRBV7-8 and TRBJ2-1, with D maybe TRBD1 (6 bases). The CDR3 sequence is 13 residues long. Trimming shortened V by 5 bases and J by 4 bases, and 9 bases separated the two germline ends. In germline, CDR1 is SGHVS, CDR2 FQNEAQ. In DNA, the CDR3 is TGTGCCAGCAGCCCGGGACATTACAATGAGCAGTTCTTC. Protein sequence: CASSPGHYNEQFF.